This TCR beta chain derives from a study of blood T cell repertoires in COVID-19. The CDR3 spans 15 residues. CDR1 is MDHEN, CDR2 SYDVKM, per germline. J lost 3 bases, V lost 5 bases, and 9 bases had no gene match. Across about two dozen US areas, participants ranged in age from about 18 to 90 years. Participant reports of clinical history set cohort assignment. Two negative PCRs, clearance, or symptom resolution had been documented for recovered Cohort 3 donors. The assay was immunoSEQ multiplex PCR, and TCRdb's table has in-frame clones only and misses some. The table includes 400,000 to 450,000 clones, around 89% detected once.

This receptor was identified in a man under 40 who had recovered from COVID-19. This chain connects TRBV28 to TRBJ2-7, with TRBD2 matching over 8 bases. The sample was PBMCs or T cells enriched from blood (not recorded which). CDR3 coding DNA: TGTGCCAGCAGTCCGGGGGGGGAGCTAAGCTACGAGCAGTACTTC. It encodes CASSPGGELSYEQYF.